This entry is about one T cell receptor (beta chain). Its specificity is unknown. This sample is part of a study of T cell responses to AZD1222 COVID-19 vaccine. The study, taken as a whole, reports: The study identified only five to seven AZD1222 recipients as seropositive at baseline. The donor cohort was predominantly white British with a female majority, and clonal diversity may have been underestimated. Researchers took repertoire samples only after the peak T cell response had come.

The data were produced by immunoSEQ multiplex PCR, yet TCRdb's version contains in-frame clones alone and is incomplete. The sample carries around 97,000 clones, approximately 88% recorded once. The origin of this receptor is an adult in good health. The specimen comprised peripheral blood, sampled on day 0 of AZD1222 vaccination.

The CDR3 DNA reads TGCGCCAGCAGCTTACAGGGAAATGGGGCCAACGTCCTGACTTTC. Protein product: CASSLQGNGANVLTF. The rearrangement links TRBV5-1 to TRBJ2-6, with a weak D call TRBD1 (6 bases). The ends were cut back, 2 bases at V and 3 bases at J, with 9 bases in the middle. This CDR3 region has 15 residues. Germline V gene data show CDR1 as SGHRS and CDR2 as YFSETQ.